This is a list of T cell receptor beta chains from one sample in a study of early T cells in non-severe SARS-CoV-2 infection. TCRdb recomputed calls from the 5' RACE reads with MiXCR, one row per CDR3 protein. The data hold about 57,000 distinct CDR3 sequences, with 8% to 10% observed a single time. The sequencing sample was made of whole blood. These receptors were collected from an adult who was a healthcare worker with PCR-confirmed SARS-CoV-2 infection or an uninfected control (not recorded which). Each CDR3 is given with its conserved first and last residue. Fields, in order: clone size, D gene, J gene, V gene, CDR3 DNA, CDR3 protein. The D gene is left open where the match is weak. Rows give clone size only sometimes, using once, few, many, or a class for an expanded clone.

many	TRBD1	TRBJ2-1	TRBV7-3	TGTGCCAGCAGCTCCCGGGACAGGGGTGATGAGCAGTTCTTC	CASSSRDRGDEQFF
many	-	TRBJ2-1	TRBV20-1	TGCAGTGCTAGAGAACCTATTGTGAGAAATGAGCAGTTCTTC	CSAREPIVRNEQFF
many	-	TRBJ2-1	TRBV12-3/TRBV12-4	TGTGCCAGCAGTTTACTCGAGGGACTTGAGCAGTTCTTC	CASSLLEGLEQFF
-	-	TRBJ2-7	TRBV6-5	TGTGCCAGCAGCCGCCTGACGGGAAGAAGGGAGCAGTACTTC	CASSRLTGRREQYF
few	-	TRBJ1-2	TRBV4-3	TGCGCCAGCAGCCAGAAGGGACGAGACTATGGCTACACCTTC	CASSQKGRDYGYTF
-	-	TRBJ2-1	TRBV10-3	TGTGCCACCGGAGGCGGTCCCCACAATGAGCAGTTCTTC	CATGGGPHNEQFF
few	TRBD2	TRBJ2-1	TRBV24-1	TGTGCCACCAGTGATTTGACTAGCGGGAGAGGTAATGAGCAGTTCTTC	CATSDLTSGRGNEQFF
-	TRBD2	TRBJ2-3	TRBV5-1	TGCGCCAGCAGCTTATTAAGCGGGAGAAGCACAGATACGCAGTATTTT	CASSLLSGRSTDTQYF
many	TRBD1	TRBJ1-2	TRBV5-6	TGTGCCAGCAGTTCTATGCAGGGGGCCGTTCGATCCCTCTATGGCTACACCTTC	CASSSMQGAVRSLYGYTF
many	-	TRBJ2-3	TRBV29-1	TGCAGCGTTGAAGATCTCATGGTTCGGACAGATACGCAGTATTTT	CSVEDLMVRTDTQYF
-	-	TRBJ2-1	TRBV6-2/TRBV6-3	TGTGCCAGCAGCCCGGATTACAATGAGCAGTTCTTC	CASSPDYNEQFF
many	-	TRBJ2-3	TRBV11-3	TGTGCCAGCAGCCCCGATCCTCGTAGCACAGATACGCAGTATTTT	CASSPDPRSTDTQYF
-	TRBD1	TRBJ1-1	TRBV18	TGTGCCAGCTCAGTCGCACGGGACAGAGTGGCGAACACTGAAGCTTTCTTT	CASSVARDRVANTEAFF
many	TRBD1	TRBJ1-6	TRBV12-5	TGTGCTAGTGGGTTCGGGACAGATAATTCACCCCTCCACTTT	CASGFGTDNSPLHF
many	-	TRBJ2-1	TRBV6-2/TRBV6-3	TGCGCCAGCAGCTACGGCAATGAGCAGTTCTTC	CASSYGNEQFF
few	-	TRBJ2-5	TRBV9	TGTGCCAGCAGCGTTCTCGGAGAACAGGGAGGCGAGACCCAGTACTTC	CASSVLGEQGGETQYF
few	-	TRBJ2-1	TRBV19	TGTGCCAGTAGTATAGTTGGAGATTACAATGAGCAGTTCTTC	CASSIVGDYNEQFF
few	-	TRBJ1-6	TRBV10-3	TGTGCCATCAGCGACAACTCCTATAATTCACCCCTCCACTTT	CAISDNSYNSPLHF
many	-	TRBJ2-1	TRBV3-1	TGTGCCAGCAGCCAAGTCCCATACAATGAGCAGTTCTTC	CASSQVPYNEQFF
few	TRBD1	TRBJ2-2	TRBV6-5	TGTGCCAGCCACCGGGACAGAAACACCGGGGAGCTGTTTTTT	CASHRDRNTGELFF
many	-	TRBJ2-7	TRBV7-2	TGTGCCAGCAGCTTAAAGTGGGGCTCCTACGAGCAGTACTTC	CASSLKWGSYEQYF
few	TRBD2	TRBJ2-1	TRBV10-2	TGCGCCAGCAGTGAAGTAATGGCGGGAGGGAGCAATGAGCAGTTCTTC	CASSEVMAGGSNEQFF
many	-	TRBJ2-7	TRBV28	TGTGCCAGCACTAAGGAAGATAGCTCCTACGAGCAGTACTTC	CASTKEDSSYEQYF
many	-	TRBJ2-2	TRBV20-1	TGCAGTGCTAGGCCCCCGAGGGGGGACTACACCGGGGAGCTGTTTTTT	CSARPPRGDYTGELFF
few	TRBD2	TRBJ2-1	TRBV4-3	TGCGCCAGCAGCCCCAGCGGGAGGGGGGGAAATGAGCAGTTCTTC	CASSPSGRGGNEQFF
-	-	TRBJ2-5	TRBV20-1	TGCAGTGCTATATCGCCCAGTCTCGAGACCCAGTACTTC	CSAISPSLETQYF
few	-	TRBJ2-7	TRBV20-1	TGCAGTGCTAGTGGATGGGCAGGGGAAGACGAGCAGTACTTC	CSASGWAGEDEQYF
many	TRBD2	TRBJ2-3	TRBV9	TGTGCCAGCAGCTCCGGCGGTCTAGCGGGAGCTGATACGCAGTATTTT	CASSSGGLAGADTQYF
many	-	TRBJ1-1	TRBV18	TGTGCCAGCTCAGAGACAGGACTCTACACTGAAGCTTTCTTT	CASSETGLYTEAFF
-	-	TRBJ2-6	TRBV5-1	TGCGCCAGCAGCGGCAGGAACTCCGGGGCCAACGTCCTGACTTTC	CASSGRNSGANVLTF
-	TRBD1	TRBJ2-5	TRBV5-1	TGCGCCAGCAGCTCACAGGGGGCAGAGACCCAGTACTTC	CASSSQGAETQYF
many	-	TRBJ2-1	TRBV20-1	TGCAGTGCTAGAGAGGACAACTACAATGAGCAGTTCTTC	CSAREDNYNEQFF
many	-	TRBJ2-7	TRBV10-3	TGTGCCATCAGTGAGTTCGGTGCCTACGAGCAGTACTTC	CAISEFGAYEQYF
-	TRBD2	TRBJ2-2	TRBV27	TGTGCCAGCAGTTTCGGGAGGGACACCGGGGAGCTGTTTTTT	CASSFGRDTGELFF
few	TRBD2	TRBJ2-7	TRBV7-8	TGTGCCAGCAGCTTAGGGCCAGCGGGAGTAGGGGAGCAGTACTTC	CASSLGPAGVGEQYF
-	-	TRBJ1-2	TRBV7-2	TGTGCCAGCAGCCCGGACCTGAAGCATGGCTACACCTTC	CASSPDLKHGYTF
-	-	TRBJ2-1	TRBV29-1	TGCAGCTCCTACGGGACTCCGGAGTACAATGAGCAGTTCTTC	CSSYGTPEYNEQFF
many	TRBD2	TRBJ2-7	TRBV19	TGTGCCAGTAGTATGCCCCGGACTAGCGGACCCTACGAGCAGTACTTC	CASSMPRTSGPYEQYF
many	-	TRBJ2-2	TRBV6-1	TGTGCCAGCAGTTTCAACCTACGGACGGGGAACACCGGGGAGCTGTTTTTT	CASSFNLRTGNTGELFF
few	-	TRBJ1-6	TRBV5-1	TGCGCCAGCAGCTTGGCCGTAATTAATTCACCCCTCCACTTT	CASSLAVINSPLHF
-	TRBD2	TRBJ2-5	TRBV11-2	TGTGCCAGCAGCTTAGGGGGGACTAGCGGGCCAGAGACCCAGTACTTC	CASSLGGTSGPETQYF